This entry lists 12 T cell receptor beta chains sequenced from one sample in a study of breast tumors, draining lymph nodes, adjacent tissues. Axillary draining lymph nodes of breast cancer patients supplied the node samples. MiXCR, run by TCRdb on the multiplex PCR reads, gives a single entry per CDR3 protein. The data show around 290,000 distinct CDR3 sequences, 30% seen once. Sequenced sample: axillary lymph node tissue. The receptors originated from a female donor with breast cancer. Some clones in this sample may be carry-over from other donors' samples.

This clonotype was observed many times. This rearrangement joins TRBV6-6 to TRBJ2-7, with TRBD2 as a possible D gene (6 bases). Germline V gene lookup returns CDR1 MNHNY and CDR2 SVGAGI (reference sequence). The CDR3 has 17 amino acids. V shed 2 bases and J shed 0 bases, with 17 bases lying between them. This CDR3 reads CASSYGGSGTSSYEQYF. CDR3 sequence (DNA): TGTGCCAGCAGTTACGGGGGGAGCGGAACCTCCTCCTACGAGCAGTACTTC.

This clonotype was seen repeatedly, ten times or more. The V call is TRBV12-3 or TRBV12-4, the J call TRBJ2-7; 7 bases agree with TRBD1. This CDR3 is built from 15 residues. J lost 0 bases, V lost 5 bases, and 7 bases had no gene match. The CDR3 here is CASSQSGQLSYEQYF. CDR3 in DNA: TGTGCCAGCAGTCAATCGGGACAGCTCTCCTACGAGCAGTACTTC.

This clonotype showed up many times. The rearrangement uses TRBV18 and TRBJ2-3; D gene ambiguous. V lost 3 bases and J lost 0, with 4 bases in between. The V gene's germline CDR1 is KGHSH and CDR2 LQKENI. The CDR3 sequence is 13 residues long. In DNA, the CDR3 is TGTGCCAGCTCACCCATTAGCACAGATACGCAGTATTTT. It codes for CASSPISTDTQYF.

This clonotype was seen a few times. The chain links TRBV15 to TRBJ1-1; TRBD1 aligns across 10 bases. This CDR3 contains 15 residues. Germline V gene data show CDR1 as LNHNV and CDR2 as YYDKDF (reference sequence). Unmatched junction bases numbered 3, after V lost 1 base and J lost 4 bases. DNA for the CDR3: TGTGCCACCAGCAGAGCCCGGGACAGGGGCACTGAAGCTTTCTTT. Translation: CATSRARDRGTEAFF.

This clonotype was observed at least ten times. The chain links TRBV15 to TRBJ2-3; D not certain. CDR1 is LNHNV, CDR2 YYDKDF, per germline (reference sequence). V lost 0 bases to trimming and J lost 3 bases, with 1 base between them. This CDR3 is built from 12 residues. The CDR3 sequence is CATSRETDTQYF. CDR3 sequence (DNA): TGTGCCACCAGCAGAGAAACAGATACGCAGTATTTT.

In the case of this clonotype: Mismatch with germline at one junction end may stem from a read error. This chain joins TRBV2 and TRBJ1-2, with D unresolved. Germline V lookup: CDR1 SNHLY, CDR2 FYNNEI. This CDR3 has 17 amino acids. The CDR3 protein is CASSEGWADDRNYGYTF. DNA for the CDR3: TGCGCCAGCAGTGAAGGGTGGGCAGATGACCGCAACTATGGCTACACCTTC.

Note on this clonotype: A much larger clone is a single base away; this may be a read error. The genes are TRBV9 and TRBJ2-1; no definite D call. The germline V gene has CDR1 SGDLS and CDR2 YYNGEE. The CDR3 runs 12 residues. In DNA form, the CDR3 reads TGTGCCAGCAGCGCCTCCTCCAATGAGCAGTTCTTC. It encodes CASSASSNEQFF.

This clonotype turned up a few times. The chain has TRBV30 and TRBJ2-5; no clear D gene. The germline V and J ends were trimmed by 2 bases and 9 bases, with 13 bases remaining between them. Germline CDR1 reads GTSNPN; CDR2 reads SVGIG (reference sequence). The CDR3 runs 12 residues. The CDR3 region has the DNA TGTGCCTGGAGTACCCCGAAAGGATCCCAGTACTTC. As protein: CAWSTPKGSQYF.

This clonotype turned up a few times. The V gene is TRBV27, the J gene TRBJ2-7, with D hard to call. The CDR3 spans 12 residues. Germline CDR1 is MNHEY and CDR2 is SMNVEV (reference sequence). Trimming pared 6 bases from V and 6 bases from J, leaving 12 bases between. DNA for the CDR3: TGTGCCAGCAGAAGTTATGTCGGCGAGCAGTACTTC. Translating gives CASRSYVGEQYF.

Notes on this clonotype: Likely a read error: the CDR3 ends without its conserved phenylalanine or tryptophan. It is unclear where the CDR3 begins or ends on the DNA, so no DNA is shown, and the CDR3 is as TCRdb lists it. V usage is TRBV9 and J usage is TRBJ1-4; the DNA was not compared with TRBD1, the D call given in the table. CDR1 and CDR2 from the germline V gene are SGDLS and YYNGEE. The CDR3 extends over 13 residues, inclusive of both ends. CDR3 protein: CASSARTGSTVKY.

This clonotype was observed a handful of times. The chain combines TRBV28 with TRBJ2-5; 8 positions agree with TRBD2. Germline V gene data show CDR1 as MDHEN and CDR2 as SYDVKM. The CDR3 length is 14 residues. J was trimmed by 1 base and V by 6 bases; bases with no gene match: 4. CDR3 loop: CASRGLAFQETQYF. DNA for the CDR3: TGTGCCAGCAGAGGACTAGCTTTCCAAGAGACCCAGTACTTC.

This clonotype has a single count. The CDR3 here is CASSSRDRANGYTF. The CDR3 DNA reads TGTGCCAGCAGCTCCAGGGATCGGGCCAATGGCTACACCTTC. The chain employs TRBV7-9 and TRBJ1-2; possibly TRBD1 for D (5 bases). Germline V CDR1 and CDR2: SEHNR, FQNEAQ (reference sequence). The length of the CDR3 is 14 residues. V lost 4 bases and J lost 6, with 15 bases in between.